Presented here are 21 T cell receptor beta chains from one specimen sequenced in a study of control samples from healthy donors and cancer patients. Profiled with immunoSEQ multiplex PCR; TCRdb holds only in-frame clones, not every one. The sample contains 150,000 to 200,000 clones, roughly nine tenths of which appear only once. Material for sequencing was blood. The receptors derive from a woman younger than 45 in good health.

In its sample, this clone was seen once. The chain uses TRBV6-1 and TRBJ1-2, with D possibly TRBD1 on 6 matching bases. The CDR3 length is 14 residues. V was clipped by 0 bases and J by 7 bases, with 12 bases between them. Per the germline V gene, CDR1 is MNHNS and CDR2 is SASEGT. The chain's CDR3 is CASSEALRGLGYTF. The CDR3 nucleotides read TGTGCCAGCAGTGAAGCGCTCAGGGGTCTTGGCTACACCTTC.

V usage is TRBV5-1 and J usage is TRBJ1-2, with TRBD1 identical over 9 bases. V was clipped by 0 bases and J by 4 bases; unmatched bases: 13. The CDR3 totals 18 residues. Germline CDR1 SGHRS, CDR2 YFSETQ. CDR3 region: CASSLAGTGLWGAYGYTF. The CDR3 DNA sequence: TGCGCCAGCAGCTTGGCGGGGACAGGGCTGTGGGGGGCCTATGGCTACACCTTC.

The CDR3 is CASSLGREEWQTQYF. CDR3 coding DNA: TGTGCCAGCAGCTTAGGACGGGAGGAGTGGCAGACCCAGTACTTC. V usage is TRBV7-9 and J usage is TRBJ2-5, with 7 bases aligning to TRBD2. The CDR3 length is 15 residues. The V gene's germline CDR1 is SEHNR and CDR2 FQNEAQ (reference sequence). With V trimmed by 1 base and J by 6 bases, 8 bases remained unmatched.

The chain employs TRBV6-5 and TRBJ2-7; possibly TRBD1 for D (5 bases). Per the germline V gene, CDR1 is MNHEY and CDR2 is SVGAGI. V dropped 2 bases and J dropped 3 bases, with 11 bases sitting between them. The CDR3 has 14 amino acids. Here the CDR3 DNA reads TGTGCCAGCAGTTACAAGGCAGGGCACTACGAGCAGTACTTC. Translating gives CASSYKAGHYEQYF.

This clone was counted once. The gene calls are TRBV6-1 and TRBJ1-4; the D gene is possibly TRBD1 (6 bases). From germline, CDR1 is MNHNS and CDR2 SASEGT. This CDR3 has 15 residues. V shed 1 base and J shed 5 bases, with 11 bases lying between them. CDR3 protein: CASSEGWGANEKLFF. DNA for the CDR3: TGTGCCAGCAGTGAAGGATGGGGGGCAAATGAAAAACTGTTTTTT.

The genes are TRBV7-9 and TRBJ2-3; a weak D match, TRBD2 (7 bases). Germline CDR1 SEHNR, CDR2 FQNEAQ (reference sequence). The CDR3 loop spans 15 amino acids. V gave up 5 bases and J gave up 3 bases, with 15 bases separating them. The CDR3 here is CASSSGGGGTDTQYF. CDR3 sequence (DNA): TGTGCCAGCAGCAGTGGGGGAGGGGGTACAGATACGCAGTATTTT.

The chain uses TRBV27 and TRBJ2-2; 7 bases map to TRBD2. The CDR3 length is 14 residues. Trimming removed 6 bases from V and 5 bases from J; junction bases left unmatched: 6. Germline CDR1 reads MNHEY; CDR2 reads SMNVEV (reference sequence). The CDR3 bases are TGTGCCAGCAGGCCCCGGCGGGAGACCGGGGAGCTGTTTTTT. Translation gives CASRPRRETGELFF.

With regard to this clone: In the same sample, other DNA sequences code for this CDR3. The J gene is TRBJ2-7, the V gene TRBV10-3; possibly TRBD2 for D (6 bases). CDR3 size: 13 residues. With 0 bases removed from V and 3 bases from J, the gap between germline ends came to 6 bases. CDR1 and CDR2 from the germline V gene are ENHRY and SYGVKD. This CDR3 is CAISESRDYEQYF. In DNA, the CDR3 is TGTGCCATCAGTGAGTCGCGGGACTACGAGCAGTACTTC.

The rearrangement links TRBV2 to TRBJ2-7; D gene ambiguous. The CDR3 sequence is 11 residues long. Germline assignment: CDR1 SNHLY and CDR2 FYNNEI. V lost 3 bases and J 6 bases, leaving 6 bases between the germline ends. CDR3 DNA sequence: TGTGCCAGCAGTGAGTATCTCGAGCAGTACTTC. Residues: CASSEYLEQYF.

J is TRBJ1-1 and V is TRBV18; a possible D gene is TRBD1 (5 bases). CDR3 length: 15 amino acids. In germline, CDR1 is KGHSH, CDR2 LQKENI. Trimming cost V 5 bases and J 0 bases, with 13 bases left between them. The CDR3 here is CASSKTEDMNTEAFF. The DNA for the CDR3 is TGTGCCAGCTCAAAAACAGAGGACATGAACACTGAAGCTTTCTTT.

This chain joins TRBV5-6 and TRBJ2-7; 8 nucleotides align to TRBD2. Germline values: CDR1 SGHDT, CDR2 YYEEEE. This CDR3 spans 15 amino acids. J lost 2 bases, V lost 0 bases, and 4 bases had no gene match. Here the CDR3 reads CASSLAGTRTYEQYF. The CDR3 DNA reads TGTGCCAGCAGCTTGGCCGGGACTAGGACCTACGAGCAGTACTTC.

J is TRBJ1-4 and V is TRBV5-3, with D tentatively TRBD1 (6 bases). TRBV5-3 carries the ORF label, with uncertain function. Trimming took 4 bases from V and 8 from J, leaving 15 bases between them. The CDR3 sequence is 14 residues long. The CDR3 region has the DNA TGTGCCAGAAGCCACTGCAGGGGAGGCGAAAAACTGTTTTTT. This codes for CARSHCRGGEKLFF.

The CDR3 bases are TGTGCCAGCAGTCCGCGGGACAGGGCTGGAAACACCATATATTTT. Translated: CASSPRDRAGNTIYF. The chain recombines TRBV28 with TRBJ1-3; 9 nucleotides agree with TRBD1. The CDR3 has 15 residues. With V trimmed by 5 bases and J by 2 bases, 4 bases remained unmatched. The V gene's germline CDR1 is MDHEN and CDR2 SYDVKM. Using reference TRBV28 and TRBJ1-3 for the parts outside the CDR3, the full variable domain is DVKVTQSSRYLVKRTGEKVFLECVQDMDHENMFWYRQDPGLGLRLIYFSYDVKMKEKGDIPEGYSVSREKKERFSLILESASTNQTSMYLCASSPRDRAGNTIYFGEGSWLTVV.

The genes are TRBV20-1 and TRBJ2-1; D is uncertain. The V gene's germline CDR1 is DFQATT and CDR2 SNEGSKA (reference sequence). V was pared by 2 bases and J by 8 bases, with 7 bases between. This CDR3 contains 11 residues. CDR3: CSARRAHEQFF. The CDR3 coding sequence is TGCAGTGCTAGAAGGGCCCATGAGCAGTTCTTC.

CDR3 residues: CATSREGNTEAFF. The CDR3 DNA sequence: TGTGCCACCAGCAGAGAGGGGAACACTGAAGCTTTCTTT. The chain joins TRBV15 to TRBJ1-1; no reliable D call. CDR3 length: 13 amino acids. Trimming removed 0 bases at V and 1 base at J, with 3 bases between. The germline V gene has CDR1 LNHNV and CDR2 YYDKDF (reference sequence).

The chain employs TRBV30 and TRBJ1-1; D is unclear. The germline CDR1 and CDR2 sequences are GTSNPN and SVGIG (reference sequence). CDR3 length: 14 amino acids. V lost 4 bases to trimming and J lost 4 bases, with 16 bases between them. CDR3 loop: CAWKTLEGFTEAFF. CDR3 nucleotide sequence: TGTGCCTGGAAAACACTGGAAGGGTTCACTGAAGCTTTCTTT.

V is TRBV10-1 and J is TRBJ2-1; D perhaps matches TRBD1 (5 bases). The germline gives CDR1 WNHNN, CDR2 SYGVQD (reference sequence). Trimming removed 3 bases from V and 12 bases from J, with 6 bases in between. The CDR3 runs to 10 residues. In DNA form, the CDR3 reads TGCGCCAGCAGTGACAGGGTGCAGTTCTTC. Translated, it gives CASSDRVQFF.

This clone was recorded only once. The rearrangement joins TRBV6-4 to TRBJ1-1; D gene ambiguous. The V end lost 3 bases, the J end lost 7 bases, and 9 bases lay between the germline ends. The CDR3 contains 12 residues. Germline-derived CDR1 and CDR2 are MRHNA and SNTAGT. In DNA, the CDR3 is TGTGCCAGCAGTGAGCTAGGTTATGAAGCTTTCTTT. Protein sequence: CASSELGYEAFF.

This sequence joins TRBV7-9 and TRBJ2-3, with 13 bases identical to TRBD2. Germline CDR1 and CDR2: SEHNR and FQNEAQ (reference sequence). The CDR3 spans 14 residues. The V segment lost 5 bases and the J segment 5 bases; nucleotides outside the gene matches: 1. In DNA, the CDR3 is TGTGCCAGCAGCCGGACTAGCGGGAGAGATACGCAGTATTTT. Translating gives CASSRTSGRDTQYF. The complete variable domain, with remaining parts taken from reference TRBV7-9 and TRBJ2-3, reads DTGVSQNPRHKITKRGQNVTFRCDPISEHNRLYWYRQTLGQGPEFLTYFQNEAQLEKSRLLSDRFSAERPKGSFSTLEIQRTEQGDSAMYLCASSRTSGRDTQYFGPGTRLTVL.

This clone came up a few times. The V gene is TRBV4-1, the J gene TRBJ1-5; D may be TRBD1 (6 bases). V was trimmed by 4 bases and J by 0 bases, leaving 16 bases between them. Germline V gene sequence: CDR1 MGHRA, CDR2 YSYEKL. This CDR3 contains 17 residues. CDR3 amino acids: CASSRIARTDSNQPQHF. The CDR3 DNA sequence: TGCGCCAGCAGCCGGATCGCCCGGACAGATAGCAATCAGCCCCAGCATTTT.

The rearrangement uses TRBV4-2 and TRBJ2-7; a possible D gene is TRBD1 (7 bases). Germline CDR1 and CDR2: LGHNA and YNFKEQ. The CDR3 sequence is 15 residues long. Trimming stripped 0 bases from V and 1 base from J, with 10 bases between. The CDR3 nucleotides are TGTGCCAGCAGCCAAGATCAGGGGGGTTCCTACGAGCAGTACTTC. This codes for CASSQDQGGSYEQYF.